A selection of T cell receptor beta chains follows, all from one sample in a study of early T cells in non-severe SARS-CoV-2 infection. Each CDR3 protein is one row after TCRdb ran MiXCR on the 5' RACE reads. The profile shows approximately 28,000 distinct CDR3 sequences, about 5% of them singletons. The specimen was whole blood, collected at baseline. The source of these receptors is an adult who was a healthcare worker with PCR-confirmed SARS-CoV-2 infection or an uninfected control (not recorded which). CDR3s include the opening cysteine and the closing phenylalanine or tryptophan. A D gene is named only where the DNA matches it firmly. Not every row has a clone size; where given, it reads once, few, many or a size class.

size	D	V	J	CDR3	DNA
many	.	TRBV20-1	TRBJ2-2	CSARPAGNTGELFF	TGCAGTGCCAGGCCCGCGGGGAACACCGGGGAGCTGTTTTTT
few	TRBD2	TRBV4-3	TRBJ2-2	CASSQDTSGGNTGELFF	TGCGCCAGCAGCCAAGACACTAGCGGGGGGAACACCGGGGAGCTGTTTTTT
many	.	TRBV7-9	TRBJ1-4	CASSDRRALFF	TGTGCCAGCAGCGACCGGCGGGCCCTGTTTTTT
.	TRBD2	TRBV20-1	TRBJ2-3	CSAKSGRTYTDTQYF	TGCAGTGCTAAAAGCGGGAGGACCTACACAGATACGCAGTATTTT
many	.	TRBV12-3/TRBV12-4	TRBJ2-1	CASSLGGSARGAYNEQFF	TGTGCCAGCAGTTTAGGTGGGTCGGCCAGGGGGGCCTACAATGAGCAGTTCTTC
medium-sized	.	TRBV20-1	TRBJ2-7	CSASLGQASYEQYF	TGCAGTGCCTCTTTGGGCCAGGCTTCCTACGAGCAGTACTTC
few	.	TRBV5-1	TRBJ2-7	CASSDGPSYEQYF	TGCGCCAGCAGCGACGGGCCATCCTACGAGCAGTACTTC
many	TRBD1	TRBV6-2/TRBV6-3	TRBJ1-5	CASSLTGKSHQPQHF	TGTGCCAGCAGTCTGACAGGGAAGAGTCATCAGCCCCAGCATTTT
few	.	TRBV4-3	TRBJ1-5	CASSQDPWIGNQPQHF	TGCGCCAGCAGCCAAGATCCCTGGATAGGGAATCAGCCCCAGCATTTT
many	.	TRBV11-3	TRBJ1-3	CASSPRPGSGNTIYF	TGTGCCAGCAGCCCGCGACCAGGTTCTGGAAACACCATATATTTT
many	TRBD2	TRBV12-3/TRBV12-4	TRBJ2-3	CASSSRRREPSPGADTQYF	TGTGCCAGCAGTTCCCGGAGGCGGGAGCCCTCTCCGGGGGCAGATACGCAGTATTTT
many	TRBD1	TRBV7-9	TRBJ1-4	CASSSTGVTNEKLFF	TGTGCCAGCAGCTCTACAGGGGTGACTAATGAAAAACTGTTTTTT
many	.	TRBV27	TRBJ1-5	CATRGGANNQPQHF	TGTGCCACCAGGGGAGGGGCGAACAATCAGCCCCAGCATTTT
many	TRBD2	TRBV7-9	TRBJ2-1	CASSLLGSGTGQFF	TGTGCCAGCAGCCTACTGGGTAGCGGGACGGGACAGTTCTTC
many	.	TRBV20-1	TRBJ1-2	CSVTGFNYGYTF	TGCAGTGTTACAGGGTTTAACTATGGCTACACCTTC
many	.	TRBV7-2	TRBJ2-4	CASSLDGGLAKNIQYF	TGTGCCAGCAGCTTGGACGGGGGGCTTGCCAAAAACATTCAGTACTTC
many	TRBD1	TRBV7-2	TRBJ1-5	CASSLRPGQGNQPQHF	TGTGCCAGCAGCTTAAGACCGGGACAGGGCAATCAGCCCCAGCATTTT
many	.	TRBV21-1	TRBJ1-1	CASSTRGLQGVRNTEAFF	TGTGCCAGCAGCACCCGAGGATTGCAGGGGGTTAGGAACACTGAAGCTTTCTTT
many	TRBD2	TRBV5-1	TRBJ2-3	CASSPLWTSGARPTSTDTQYF	TGCGCCAGCAGCCCCCTTTGGACTAGCGGGGCGCGACCCACTAGCACAGATACGCAGTATTTT
many	TRBD1	TRBV12-5	TRBJ2-1	CASGSGQGAHNEQFF	TGTGCTAGTGGTTCTGGACAGGGGGCGCACAATGAGCAGTTCTTC
many	TRBD2	TRBV7-6	TRBJ2-5	CASSFGGYMETQYF	TGTGCCAGCAGCTTCGGGGGGTATATGGAGACCCAGTACTTC
many	TRBD1	TRBV7-2	TRBJ2-1	CASSSYPGQGRSEQFF	TGTGCCAGCAGCTCATACCCGGGACAGGGGCGCAGTGAGCAGTTCTTC
many	.	TRBV7-6	TRBJ2-7	CASSLGRGGEQYF	TGTGCCAGCAGCTTAGGGCGGGGAGGAGAGCAGTACTTC
many	.	TRBV18	TRBJ1-5	CASSPSGQGLVGPQHF	TGTGCCAGCTCACCAAGCGGCCAGGGTTTGGTAGGGCCCCAGCATTTT
many	TRBD2	TRBV20-1	TRBJ2-3	CSANPTGRGTADTQYF	TGCAGTGCCAACCCCACCGGGAGGGGGACGGCAGATACGCAGTATTTT
many	.	TRBV9	TRBJ2-5	CASSVGHARETQYF	TGTGCCAGCAGCGTAGGCCATGCTCGGGAGACCCAGTACTTC
many	.	TRBV7-9	TRBJ2-7	CASRHGGASSYEQYF	TGTGCCAGCAGACATGGGGGGGCGAGCTCCTACGAGCAGTACTTC
many	TRBD1	TRBV6-6	TRBJ1-2	CASRRAGTGYGYTF	TGTGCCAGCAGAAGAGCCGGGACAGGGTATGGCTACACCTTC
many	TRBD2	TRBV5-5	TRBJ2-3	CASSLRTSGRATLTQYF	TGTGCCAGCAGCTTGAGGACTAGCGGGAGGGCCACGCTAACGCAGTATTTT
many	.	TRBV14	TRBJ2-1	CASSQEDAFLYNEQFF	TGTGCCAGCAGCCAAGAGGATGCCTTCCTCTACAATGAGCAGTTCTTC
.	.	TRBV28	TRBJ2-5	CASSEYQETQYF	TGTGCCAGCTCCGAGTACCAAGAGACCCAGTACTTC
many	.	TRBV11-3	TRBJ2-5	CASSLGDQETQYF	TGTGCCAGCAGCCTTGGGGACCAAGAGACCCAGTACTTC
.	TRBD2	TRBV12-3/TRBV12-4	TRBJ2-5	CASNYGRALETQYF	TGTGCCAGCAACTACGGGAGGGCCTTGGAGACCCAGTACTTC
many	TRBD2	TRBV6-2/TRBV6-3	TRBJ2-3	CASSYEASGRGTDTQYF	TGTGCCAGCAGTTACGAGGCTAGCGGGAGAGGAACAGATACGCAGTATTTT
few	.	TRBV7-6	TRBJ2-3	CASSPRSGTHDTQYF	TGTGCCAGCAGCCCCCGATCAGGGACCCACGATACGCAGTATTTT
few	.	TRBV11-2	TRBJ2-7	CASSLGIYEQYF	TGTGCCAGCAGCTTAGGGATCTACGAGCAGTACTTC
few	TRBD1	TRBV11-2	TRBJ2-2	CASSPDRGRTGELFF	TGTGCCAGCAGCCCTGACAGGGGGAGGACCGGGGAGCTGTTTTTT
many	.	TRBV7-9	TRBJ2-1	CASSIRGTGGYNEQFF	TGTGCCAGCAGCATCAGAGGAACAGGTGGTTACAATGAGCAGTTCTTC
many	.	TRBV5-1	TRBJ2-7	CASSPIPGTSSYEQYF	TGCGCCAGCAGCCCTATCCCAGGGACGAGCTCCTACGAGCAGTACTTC
few	.	TRBV30	TRBJ1-1	CAWNLVFGAFF	TGTGCCTGGAATTTGGTCTTCGGAGCTTTCTTT
many	.	TRBV6-5	TRBJ1-6	CASRKDSAYNSPLHF	TGTGCCAGCAGGAAGGACAGCGCCTATAATTCACCCCTCCACTTT